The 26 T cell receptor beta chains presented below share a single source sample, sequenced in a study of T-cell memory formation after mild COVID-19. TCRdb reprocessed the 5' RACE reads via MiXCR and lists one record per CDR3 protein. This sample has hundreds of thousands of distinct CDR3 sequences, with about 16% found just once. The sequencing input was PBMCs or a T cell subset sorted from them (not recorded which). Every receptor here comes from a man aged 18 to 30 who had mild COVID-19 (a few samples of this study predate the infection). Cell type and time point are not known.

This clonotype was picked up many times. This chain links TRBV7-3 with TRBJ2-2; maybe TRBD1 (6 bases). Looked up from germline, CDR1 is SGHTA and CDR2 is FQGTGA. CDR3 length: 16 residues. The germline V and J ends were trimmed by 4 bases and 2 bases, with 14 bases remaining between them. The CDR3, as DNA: TGTGCCAGCAGCTCACGGCCGGGACACAACACCGGGGAGCTGTTTTTT. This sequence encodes CASSSRPGHNTGELFF.

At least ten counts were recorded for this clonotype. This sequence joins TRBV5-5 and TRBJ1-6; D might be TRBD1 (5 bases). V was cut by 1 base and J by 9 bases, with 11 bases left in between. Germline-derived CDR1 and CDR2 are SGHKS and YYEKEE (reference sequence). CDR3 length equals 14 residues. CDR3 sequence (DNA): TGTGCCAGCAGCTTGTACGAGGGGAGTTCACCCCTCCACTTT. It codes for CASSLYEGSSPLHF.

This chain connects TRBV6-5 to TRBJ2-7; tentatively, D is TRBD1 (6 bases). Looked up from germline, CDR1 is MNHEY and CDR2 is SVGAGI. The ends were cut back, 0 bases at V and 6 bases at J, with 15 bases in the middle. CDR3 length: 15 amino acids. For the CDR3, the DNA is TGTGCCAGCAGTTACTCTTGGGGGCCTGTCACCGAGCAGTACTTC. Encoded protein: CASSYSWGPVTEQYF.

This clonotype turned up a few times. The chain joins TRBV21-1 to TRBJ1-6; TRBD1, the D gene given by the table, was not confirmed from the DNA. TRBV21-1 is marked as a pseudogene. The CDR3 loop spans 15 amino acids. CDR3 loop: CASSNLQERRSPLHF. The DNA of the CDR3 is TGTGCCAGCAGCAACCTACAGGAACGGCGTTCACCCCTCCACTTT.

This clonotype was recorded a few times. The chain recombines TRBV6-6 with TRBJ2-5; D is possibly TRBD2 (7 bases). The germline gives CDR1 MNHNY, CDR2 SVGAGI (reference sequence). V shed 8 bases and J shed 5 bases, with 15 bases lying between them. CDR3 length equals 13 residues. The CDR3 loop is CASGRVRGETQYF. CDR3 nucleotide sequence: TGTGCCAGCGGGAGGGTAAGGGGGGAGACCCAGTACTTC.

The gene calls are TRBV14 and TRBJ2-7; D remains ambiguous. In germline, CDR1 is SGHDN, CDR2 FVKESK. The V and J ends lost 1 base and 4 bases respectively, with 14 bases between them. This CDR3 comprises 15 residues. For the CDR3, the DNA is TGTGCCAGCAGCCAAGGTTCCTTCTGGGTTTACGAGCAGTACTTC. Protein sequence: CASSQGSFWVYEQYF.

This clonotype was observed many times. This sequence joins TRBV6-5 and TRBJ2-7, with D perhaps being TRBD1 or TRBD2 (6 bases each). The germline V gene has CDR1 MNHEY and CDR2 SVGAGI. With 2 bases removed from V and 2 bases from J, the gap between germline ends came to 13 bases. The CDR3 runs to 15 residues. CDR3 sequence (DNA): TGTGCCAGCAGTTACGCCCCCCGGGGGCCCTACGAGCAGTACGTC. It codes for CASSYAPRGPYEQYV.

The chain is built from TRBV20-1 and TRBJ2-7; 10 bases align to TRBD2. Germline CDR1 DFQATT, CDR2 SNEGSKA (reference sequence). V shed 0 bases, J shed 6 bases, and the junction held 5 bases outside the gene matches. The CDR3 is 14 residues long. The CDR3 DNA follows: TGCAGTGCTAGAGACGAGCGGGGGGGCTCCGAGCAGTACTTC. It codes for CSARDERGGSEQYF.

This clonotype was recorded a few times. DNA for the CDR3: TGTGCCAGCAGTCATATTACAGCTTTAGGCGCCTCCGAGCAGTACGTC. Its translation: CASSHITALGASEQYV. The V and J genes are TRBV28 and TRBJ2-7, with no clear D. The CDR3 loop spans 16 amino acids. Trimming removed 5 bases from V and 6 bases from J, with 23 bases in between. Germline V gives CDR1 MDHEN, CDR2 SYDVKM.

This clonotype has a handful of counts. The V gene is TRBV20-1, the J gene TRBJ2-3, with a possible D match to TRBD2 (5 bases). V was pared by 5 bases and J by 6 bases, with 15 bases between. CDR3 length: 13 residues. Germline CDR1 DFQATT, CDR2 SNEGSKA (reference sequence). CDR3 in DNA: TGCAGTGCTGGGGAGAGTGCCTCGGATACGCAGTATTTT. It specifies CSAGESASDTQYF.

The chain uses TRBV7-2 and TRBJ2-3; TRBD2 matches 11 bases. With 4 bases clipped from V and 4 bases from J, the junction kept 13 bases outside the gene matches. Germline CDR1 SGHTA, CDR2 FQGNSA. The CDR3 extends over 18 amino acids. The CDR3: CASSSTLAGGFGADTQYF. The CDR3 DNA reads TGTGCCAGCAGCTCCACCCTAGCGGGGGGCTTTGGGGCAGATACGCAGTATTTT.

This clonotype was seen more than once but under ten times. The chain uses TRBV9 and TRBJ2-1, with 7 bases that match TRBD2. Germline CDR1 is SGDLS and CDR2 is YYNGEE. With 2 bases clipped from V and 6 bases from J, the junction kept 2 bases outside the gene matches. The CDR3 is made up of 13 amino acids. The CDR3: CASSVTSVNEQFF. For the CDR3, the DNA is TGTGCCAGCAGCGTTACTAGCGTCAATGAGCAGTTCTTC. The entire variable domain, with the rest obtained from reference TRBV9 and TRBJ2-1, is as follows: DSGVTQTPKHLITATGQRVTLRCSPRSGDLSVYWYQQSLDQGLQFLIQYYNGEERAKGNILERFSAQQFPDLHSELNLSSLELGDSALYFCASSVTSVNEQFFGPGTRLTVL.

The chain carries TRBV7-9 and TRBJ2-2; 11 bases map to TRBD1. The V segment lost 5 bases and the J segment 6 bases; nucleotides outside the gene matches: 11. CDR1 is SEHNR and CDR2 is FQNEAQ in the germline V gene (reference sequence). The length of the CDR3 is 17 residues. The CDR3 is CASSPPWGQGVAGELFF. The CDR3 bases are TGTGCCAGCAGCCCTCCCTGGGGACAGGGGGTGGCCGGGGAGCTGTTTTTT.

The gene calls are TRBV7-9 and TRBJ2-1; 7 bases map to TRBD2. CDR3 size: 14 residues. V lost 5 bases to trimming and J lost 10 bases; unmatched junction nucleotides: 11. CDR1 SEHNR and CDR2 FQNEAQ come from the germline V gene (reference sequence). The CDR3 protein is CASSPLVGGNEQFF. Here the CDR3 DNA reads TGTGCCAGCAGCCCACTAGTGGGGGGGAACGAGCAGTTCTTC.

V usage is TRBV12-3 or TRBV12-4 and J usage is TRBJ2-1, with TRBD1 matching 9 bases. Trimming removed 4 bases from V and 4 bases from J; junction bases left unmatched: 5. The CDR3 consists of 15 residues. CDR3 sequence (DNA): TGTGCCAGCAGTTACTCCGGGACAGGGTACAATGAGCAGTTCTTC. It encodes CASSYSGTGYNEQFF.

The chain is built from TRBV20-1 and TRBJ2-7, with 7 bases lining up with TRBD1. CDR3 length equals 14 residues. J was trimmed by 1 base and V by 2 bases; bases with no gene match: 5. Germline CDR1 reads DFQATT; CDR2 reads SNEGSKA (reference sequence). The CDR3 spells CSARNDRDSYEQYV. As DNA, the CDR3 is TGCAGTGCTAGAAACGACAGGGATTCCTACGAGCAGTACGTC.

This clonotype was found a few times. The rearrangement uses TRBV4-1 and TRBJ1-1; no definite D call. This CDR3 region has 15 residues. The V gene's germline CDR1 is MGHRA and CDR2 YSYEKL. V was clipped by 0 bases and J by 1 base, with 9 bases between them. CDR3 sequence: CASSQDLAPNTEAFF. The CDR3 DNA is TGCGCCAGCAGCCAAGATCTTGCCCCGAACACTGAAGCTTTCTTT.

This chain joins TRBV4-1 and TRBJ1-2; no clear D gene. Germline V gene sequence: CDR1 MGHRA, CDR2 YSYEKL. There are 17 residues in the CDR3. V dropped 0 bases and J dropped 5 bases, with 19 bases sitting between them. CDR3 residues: CASSQELGMFVGYGYTF. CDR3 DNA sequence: TGCGCCAGCAGCCAAGAATTGGGAATGTTCGTGGGGTATGGCTACACCTTC.

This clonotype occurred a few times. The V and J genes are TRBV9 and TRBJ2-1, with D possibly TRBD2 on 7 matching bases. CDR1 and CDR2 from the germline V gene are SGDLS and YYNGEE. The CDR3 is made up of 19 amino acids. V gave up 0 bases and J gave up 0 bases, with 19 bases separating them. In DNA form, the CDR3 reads TGTGCCAGCAGCGTAGATGAGGGGGGGCCCAGGAACTCCTACAATGAGCAGTTCTTC. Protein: CASSVDEGGPRNSYNEQFF.

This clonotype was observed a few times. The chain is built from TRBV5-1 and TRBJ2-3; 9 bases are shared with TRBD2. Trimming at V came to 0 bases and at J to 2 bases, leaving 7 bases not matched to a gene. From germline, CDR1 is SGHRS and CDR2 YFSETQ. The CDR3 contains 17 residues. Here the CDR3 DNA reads TGCGCCAGCAGCTTGGGCAGCGGGGGGCAACCCACAGATACGCAGTATTTT. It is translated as CASSLGSGGQPTDTQYF.

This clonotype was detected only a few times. CDR3 sequence: CASSSRGPRGWEDSYNEQFF. CDR3 nucleotides: TGTGCCAGCAGCTCTCGCGGCCCCAGGGGATGGGAAGATTCCTACAATGAGCAGTTCTTC. The V call is TRBV7-3, the J call TRBJ2-1; TRBD1 is a possible D gene (6 bases). V was pared by 4 bases and J by 1 base, with 26 bases between. Germline V gene lookup returns CDR1 SGHTA and CDR2 FQGTGA. The CDR3 runs to 20 residues.

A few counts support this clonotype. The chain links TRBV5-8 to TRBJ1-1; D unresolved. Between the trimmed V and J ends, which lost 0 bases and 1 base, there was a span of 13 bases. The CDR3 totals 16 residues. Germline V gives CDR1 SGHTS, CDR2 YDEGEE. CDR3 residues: CASSLVRTTGNTEAFF. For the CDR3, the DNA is TGTGCCAGCAGCTTGGTCAGGACGACTGGGAACACTGAAGCTTTCTTT.

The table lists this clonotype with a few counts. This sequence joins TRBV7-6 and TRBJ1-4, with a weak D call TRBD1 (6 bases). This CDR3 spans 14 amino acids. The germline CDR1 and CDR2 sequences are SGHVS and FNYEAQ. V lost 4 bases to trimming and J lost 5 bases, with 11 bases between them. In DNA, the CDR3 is TGTGCCAGCAGCTCACAGGGTCTGAATGAAAAACTGTTTTTT. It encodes CASSSQGLNEKLFF. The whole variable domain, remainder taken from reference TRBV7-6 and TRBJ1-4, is GAGVSQSPRYKVTKRGQDVALRCDPISGHVSLYWYRQALGQGPEFLTYFNYEAQQDKSGLPNDRFSAERPEGSISTLTIQRTEQRDSAMYRCASSSQGLNEKLFFGSGTQLSVL.

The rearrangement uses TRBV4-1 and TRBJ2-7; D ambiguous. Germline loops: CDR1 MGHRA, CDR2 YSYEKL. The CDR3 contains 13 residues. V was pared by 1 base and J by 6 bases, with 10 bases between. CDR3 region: CASSQAGVVEQYF. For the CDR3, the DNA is TGCGCCAGCAGCCAAGCCGGAGTGGTCGAGCAGTACTTC.

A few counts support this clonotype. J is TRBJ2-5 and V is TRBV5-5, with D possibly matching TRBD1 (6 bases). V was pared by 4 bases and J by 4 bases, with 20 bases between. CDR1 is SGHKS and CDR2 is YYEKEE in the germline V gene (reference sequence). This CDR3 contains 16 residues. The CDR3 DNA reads TGTGCCAGCAGCAATGCAGGGGTGAGCTCGCCAGAGACCCAGTACTTC. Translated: CASSNAGVSSPETQYF. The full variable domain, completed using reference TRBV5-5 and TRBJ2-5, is DAGVTQSPTHLIKTRGQQVTLRCSPISGHKSVSWYQQVLGQGPQFIFQYYEKEERGRGNFPDRFSARQFPNYSSELNVNALLLGDSALYLCASSNAGVSSPETQYFGPGTRLLVL.

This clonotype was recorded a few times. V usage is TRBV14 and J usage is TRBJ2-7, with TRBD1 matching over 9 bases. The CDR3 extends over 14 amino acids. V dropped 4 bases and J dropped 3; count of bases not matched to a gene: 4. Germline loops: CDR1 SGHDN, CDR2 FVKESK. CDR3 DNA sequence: TGTGCCAGCAGCCGAGGGACAGGGCACTACGAGCAGTACGTC. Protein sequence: CASSRGTGHYEQYV.